One and the same sample provided the 8 T cell receptor beta chains below, sequenced in a study of cytomegalovirus exposure and HLA in healthy donors. Method: immunoSEQ multiplex PCR; TCRdb's copy keeps in-frame clones and lacks some. Of 60,000 to 80,000 clones detected, just under 85% appear once; the ten largest clones hold less than 3%. The sample was PBMCs. The source is a man aged 25-45 years in good health and CMV-seronegative.

The CDR3, as DNA: TGTGCCAGCAGCGCCCGGGGGGTCTCTGGAAACACCATATATTTT. As protein: CASSARGVSGNTIYF. The V and J genes are TRBV7-9 and TRBJ1-3, with TRBD1 as a possible D gene (5 bases). CDR3 size: 15 residues. The germline V gene encodes CDR1 SEHNR and CDR2 FQNEAQ (reference sequence). Trimming stripped 5 bases from V and 0 bases from J, with 11 bases between.

The chain joins TRBV28 to TRBJ1-3; D ambiguous. Per germline, CDR1 MDHEN and CDR2 SYDVKM. The CDR3 length is 15 residues. Trimming stripped 2 bases from V and 0 bases from J, with 8 bases between. The CDR3 nucleotides are TGTGCCAGCAGTTTAGGAGGGTCCTCTGGAAACACCATATATTTT. Translated, it gives CASSLGGSSGNTIYF.

The chain is built from TRBV27 and TRBJ2-7; D ambiguous. Trimming pared 5 bases from V and 7 bases from J, leaving 15 bases between. There are 13 residues in the CDR3. In germline, CDR1 is MNHEY, CDR2 SMNVEV (reference sequence). CDR3 loop: CASSPGFPGEQYV. CDR3 bases: TGTGCCAGCAGTCCCGGGTTTCCTGGGGAGCAGTACGTC.

The genes are TRBV5-4 and TRBJ1-1; 12 nucleotides agree with TRBD1. There are 16 residues in the CDR3. V was pared by 1 base and J by 1 base, with 2 bases of the junction left unmatched. The germline CDR1 and CDR2 sequences are SGHNT and YYREEE (reference sequence). CDR3 loop: CASSLPGQGANTEAFF. DNA for the CDR3: TGTGCCAGCAGCTTGCCGGGACAGGGGGCGAACACTGAAGCTTTCTTT.

The V and J genes are TRBV30 and TRBJ1-4; TRBD1 agrees at 8 bases. This CDR3 is built from 14 residues. Germline V gives CDR1 GTSNPN, CDR2 SVGIG (reference sequence). V was pared by 5 bases and J by 4 bases, with 6 bases of the junction left unmatched. This CDR3 is CAWDGQGGNEKLFF. Written as DNA, the CDR3 is TGTGCCTGGGATGGACAGGGCGGTAATGAAAAACTGTTTTTT.

This chain connects TRBV7-2 to TRBJ2-7; the D gene is possibly TRBD1 (6 bases). Trimming left V 5 bases short and J 0 bases short, with 14 bases between. The CDR3 spans 15 residues. Germline V CDR1 and CDR2: SGHTA, FQGNSA. CDR3 protein: CASSNRDKRSYEQYF. The CDR3 bases are TGTGCCAGCAGCAACCGGGACAAACGCTCCTACGAGCAGTACTTC.

The chain employs TRBV19 and TRBJ1-2; no clear D. V was trimmed by 4 bases and J by 0 bases, leaving 12 bases between them. Germline V CDR1 and CDR2: LNHDA, SQIVND (reference sequence). This CDR3 is built from 15 residues. DNA of the CDR3: TGTGCCAGTAGTAAACACGACGGAGCTAACTATGGCTACACCTTC. Its protein is CASSKHDGANYGYTF.

The chain employs TRBV7-9 and TRBJ1-4; 8 nucleotides match TRBD1. V shed 3 bases, J shed 7 bases, and the junction held 4 bases outside the gene matches. Per germline, CDR1 SEHNR and CDR2 FQNEAQ (reference sequence). CDR3 size: 14 residues. The CDR3 region has the DNA TGTGCCAGCAGCTTGCAGGGGGCTGCTGAAAAACTGTTTTTT. Protein: CASSLQGAAEKLFF.